This T cell receptor (beta chain) emerged from a study of cytomegalovirus exposure and HLA in healthy donors. A multiplex PCR was run with 60 Vbeta primers and 13 Jbeta primers. Profiling relied on immunoSEQ multiplex PCR, and the TCRdb table lists in-frame clones only, not all of them. The table lists some 180,000 clones, around 76% of them singletons, with roughly 2.5% in the top ten. In germline, CDR1 is SGHAT, CDR2 FQNNGV. V was clipped by 0 bases and J by 4 bases, with 9 bases between them. The CDR3 covers 14 residues. The chain uses TRBV11-2 and TRBJ1-2; D is unclear. Sequenced: PBMCs. This clonotype was sampled from a woman in her thirties in good health and CMV-seropositive. CDR3 amino acids: CASSLEYSSYGYTF. The CDR3 DNA sequence: TGTGCCAGCAGCTTAGAGTATTCCTCCTATGGCTACACCTTC.